This T cell receptor (beta chain) stems from a study of blood T cell repertoires in COVID-19 (dated by TCRdb to 2020 to 2021). With respect to the entire study: The collaborator samples originated in the United States, Italy and Spain and spanned the acute and convalescent phases of COVID-19. The prospective study material was composed of cDNA or gDNA derived from T cells, B-cell-depleted T cells, or PBMCs. The dataset comprised deeply sampled blood TCRbeta repertoires from subjects exposed to, actively infected with, or recovered from COVID-19. The repertoires were released in a freely available public database meant as a resource for research on the immune response to SARS-CoV-2. The samples were drawn from two sources: the first 160 participants of the ongoing ImmuneRACE study, and fewer than 1,500 subjects contributed by 6 global collaborators. Nearly every sample came with metadata listing a de-identified subject ID, COVID-19 status, age in years and sex. Where available, HLA class I and class II types were taken from metadata supplied by the sample provider and were not determined by assay-based typing. General study outcomes and caveats: The quantity of clinical and demographic metadata differed by source and by participant and was supplied without curation.

Its CDR3 holds 15 amino acids, cysteine through phenylalanine. Left in the record is the CDR3 DNA by itself, 45 bases read in frame from the first base. V trim: 4 bases; J trim: 1 base; unmatched bases: 6. The CDR1 and CDR2 encoded by the germline V gene (reference sequence) are SGHNT and YYREEE. The immunoSEQ Assay, a bias-controlled multiplex PCR, was used to amplify TCRbeta CDR3 regions from genomic DNA. The paper's data handling went like this. Nucleated cell counts per sample were estimated from amplification of reference gene primers within the assay. To quantify the absolute abundance of each unique TCRbeta CDR3 rearrangement, sequence reads were collapsed and filtered. For each sample, productive Simpson clonality was calculated by taking the square root of Simpson's diversity index across productive rearrangements. Imported from immuneACCESS, the table was reduced by TCRdb to in-frame sequences with V and J called. These copies leave out some clones; in studies compared against another copy, an unresolved V gene accounts for under half, and the cause of the remainder is not known. Clone size and the V and J calls come from that table; the DNA yielded D and trimming. The table for this sample lists roughly 69,000 clones; nearly 90% of them were counted only once. 4% to 6.5% of the sample is taken by the ten largest.

Whole blood was collected in K2EDTA tubes by collaborating institutions according to the institutions' own protocols. For TCRbeta analysis, collaborators shipped samples as frozen whole blood, isolated PBMCs, or DNA extracted from either of those sample types. On this clone: Its antigen is currently not known. No base quality values were provided; no much bigger clone lies one nucleotide off.

This sequence was found in a man aged 50 or older with acute or convalescent COVID-19. The V gene is TRBV5-4 and the J gene is TRBJ2-7, and 9 bases in between align with TRBD1. Sequenced: peripheral blood. The DNA sequence is given as TGTGCCAGCAGCCCCGGTGGGACAGGGTCCTACGAGCAGTACTTC. This is translated as CASSPGGTGSYEQYF.